The present T cell receptor (beta chain) was sequenced within a study of blood T cells in healthy people across ages. Concerning this clonotype: As yet, its antigen is unknown. A clone one base away is much larger, so this may be a read error. Lacking the conserved final phenylalanine or tryptophan, this CDR3 likely reflects a read error.

Germline V gives CDR1 ENHRY, CDR2 SYGVKD. The CDR3 runs 13 residues. V lost 2 bases to trimming and J lost 2 bases, with 4 bases between them. The authors ran a second PCR of roughly 6 to 12 cycles using a sample-barcoded 5' primer and a J-beta primer mix. MiXCR, run by TCRdb on the 5' RACE reads, gives a single entry per CDR3 protein. This sample yields some 1.5 million distinct CDR3 sequences, of which over 25% are seen a single time; less than 9.5% belongs to the top ten. Broader study findings: As age increased, TCR beta diversity per million T cells fell in a roughly linear fashion.

Sequenced: blood. V usage is TRBV10-3 and J usage is TRBJ2-1; D remains ambiguous. The source of this sequence is a woman aged 25-40 years in good health. CDR3 DNA: TGTGCCATCAGTGAGGGCACCTACAATGAGCAGTTCTTA. Protein product: CAISEGTYNEQFL.